These 9 T cell receptor beta chains were sequenced from one sample in a study of cytomegalovirus exposure and HLA in healthy donors. Both 60 Vbeta primers and 13 Jbeta primers went into the PCR. Clones were sequenced by immunoSEQ multiplex PCR, and TCRdb holds only the in-frame ones, with some missing. The table records 100,000 to 150,000 clones, 76% of them present only once. What was sequenced was PBMCs. The source of these receptors is a man in his forties or fifties in good health and CMV-seronegative.

CDR3 residues: CASSFLTSGGQETQYF. The DNA of the CDR3 is TGTGCCAGCAGTTTCCTGACTAGCGGGGGACAAGAGACCCAGTACTTC. The gene calls are TRBV27 and TRBJ2-5, with 12 bases identical to TRBD2. Trimming cost V 3 bases and J 2 bases; bases outside gene matches: 4. Germline V lookup: CDR1 MNHEY, CDR2 SMNVEV (reference sequence). The CDR3 loop spans 16 amino acids.

The chain couples TRBV7-2 to TRBJ1-3; no reliable D call. The CDR3 spans 16 residues. The V end lost 2 bases, the J end lost 2 bases, and 13 bases lay between the germline ends. Germline V lookup: CDR1 SGHTA, CDR2 FQGNSA. The CDR3 protein is CASSLPGSIAGNTIYF. The CDR3 coding sequence is TGTGCCAGCAGCTTACCCGGGTCTATCGCTGGAAACACCATATATTTT.

V is TRBV10-3 and J is TRBJ1-1, with D maybe TRBD1 (6 bases). V lost 8 bases and J lost 4, with 11 bases in between. This CDR3 is 12 amino acids long. Germline loops: CDR1 ENHRY, CDR2 SYGVKD. DNA for the CDR3: TGTGCCATCGGGGGCTTTGCCACTGAAGCTTTCTTT. It translates to CAIGGFATEAFF.

The J gene is TRBJ2-1, the V gene TRBV6-5; no clear D. This CDR3 has 14 amino acids. The germline V gene has CDR1 MNHEY and CDR2 SVGAGI. V was cut by 0 bases and J by 2 bases, with 5 bases left in between. CDR3 sequence reads: CASSYSRTYNEQFF. The DNA of the CDR3 is TGTGCCAGCAGTTACTCGCGGACCTACAATGAGCAGTTCTTC.

The chain uses TRBV5-1 and TRBJ1-3; 9 nucleotides line up with TRBD1. From germline, CDR1 is SGHRS and CDR2 YFSETQ. The CDR3 has 14 amino acids. Trimming cost V 7 bases and J 6 bases; bases outside gene matches: 8. CDR3 DNA: TGCGCCAGCGGATCGGGGGACAGGGTAAACACCATATATTTT. Translated, it gives CASGSGDRVNTIYF.

The chain is built from TRBV9 and TRBJ1-1; D not resolved. Germline-derived CDR1 and CDR2 are SGDLS and YYNGEE. The CDR3 has 12 amino acids. Trimming stripped 0 bases from V and 11 bases from J, with 11 bases between. The CDR3 region is CASSVDDRGAFF. The CDR3 DNA follows: TGTGCCAGCAGCGTAGACGACCGCGGGGCTTTCTTT.

This chain joins TRBV7-8 and TRBJ1-5; 7 positions agree with TRBD1. Trimming took 3 bases from V and 4 from J; bases not matched to a gene: 12. Germline CDR1 and CDR2: SGHVS and FQNEAQ. CDR3 length equals 17 residues. This CDR3 reads CASSLPPRTGLNQPQHF. The CDR3 DNA reads TGTGCCAGCAGCTTGCCCCCACGGACAGGTCTTAATCAGCCCCAGCATTTT.

The chain combines TRBV4-1 with TRBJ2-7, with D perhaps matching TRBD1 (6 bases). The CDR3 extends over 15 amino acids. V lost 0 bases to trimming and J lost 1 base, with 10 bases between them. The germline V gene has CDR1 MGHRA and CDR2 YSYEKL. CDR3 nucleotides: TGCGCCAGCAGCCAAGAAGCGCAGGGGTCCTACGAGCAGTACGTC. The encoded protein is CASSQEAQGSYEQYV.

J is TRBJ2-7 and V is TRBV6-1; D not certain. This CDR3 comprises 13 residues. CDR1 and CDR2 (germline): MNHNS, SASEGT. V lost 3 bases to trimming and J lost 1 base, with 7 bases between them. Here the CDR3 reads CASSDRFSYEQYF. CDR3 bases: TGTGCCAGCAGTGACAGGTTTTCCTACGAGCAGTACTTC.